One TCR beta chain is described in this entry. The target antigen is unknown. The sample originates from a study of cytomegalovirus exposure and HLA in healthy donors. Study summary: The 120 or so validation repertoires used the same platform as the roughly 700 first-cohort repertoires (as reported by a later analysis). Overall study findings and caveats: Reports indicated that the classifier achieved high specificity and sensitivity in diagnosing cytomegalovirus status. Specificity for CMV antigens was confirmed in vitro for a few of the CMV-associated chains.

Data came from immunoSEQ multiplex PCR; TCRdb stores just in-frame clones and leaves some out. The sample includes 200,000 to 250,000 clones, approximately 80% of them seen just once. Germline V gene sequence: CDR1 MNHEY, CDR2 SMNVEV (reference sequence). The CDR3 spans 15 residues. V lost 2 bases and J 3 bases, leaving 12 bases between the germline ends. Donors came from a validation cohort of about 120 subjects, distinct from the first 666-subject cohort. The chain employs TRBV27 and TRBJ2-3; tentatively, D is TRBD1 or TRBD2 (6 bases each). The receptor's source is a woman in her thirties in good health and CMV-seropositive. Sequences were obtained from PBMCs. As DNA, the CDR3 is TGTGCCAGCAGTTTAGGGGGGCCCTTTACAGATACGCAGTATTTT. It yields the protein CASSLGGPFTDTQYF.